Presented here are 22 T cell receptor beta chains from one specimen sequenced in a study of blood T cell repertoires in COVID-19. The method was immunoSEQ multiplex PCR; TCRdb's version includes in-frame clones alone and lacks a portion of them. The data contain 110,000 to 150,000 clones, approximately 80% of them seen just once; the ten biggest clones take up 3.5%. Input material: peripheral blood. The source is a man aged 70 or older who had recovered from COVID-19.

The chain uses TRBV30 and TRBJ2-2; D call uncertain. The CDR3 consists of 11 residues. V was cut by 0 bases and J by 7 bases, with 3 bases left in between. Germline lookup yields CDR1 GTSNPN and CDR2 SVGIG (reference sequence). CDR3 nucleotides: TGTGCCTGGAGTGTCCTCGGGGAGCTGTTTTTT. This translates into CAWSVLGELFF.

The rearrangement joins TRBV7-2 to TRBJ1-1; 10 nucleotides match TRBD1. The CDR3 is made up of 15 amino acids. Trimming at V came to 5 bases and at J to 6 bases, leaving 9 bases not matched to a gene. From germline, CDR1 is SGHTA and CDR2 FQGNSA. CDR3 in DNA: TGTGCCAGCAGCCCTGACAGGGGGCGCGGAGCTGAAGCTTTCTTT. Translating gives CASSPDRGRGAEAFF.

The chain employs TRBV2 and TRBJ1-2; D is perhaps TRBD1 (5 bases). Per the germline V gene, CDR1 is SNHLY and CDR2 is FYNNEI. CDR3 size: 15 residues. The germline V and J ends were trimmed by 0 bases and 2 bases, with 10 bases remaining between them. The CDR3 region has the DNA TGTGCCAGCAGTGAAGCTATGTCAGGGAACTATGGCTACACCTTC. It yields the protein CASSEAMSGNYGYTF.

The chain uses TRBV27 and TRBJ2-7; 14 nucleotides line up with TRBD2. Germline CDR1 MNHEY, CDR2 SMNVEV (reference sequence). This CDR3 has 16 amino acids. The V gene end was trimmed by 5 bases and the J gene end by 4 bases; junction bases not matched to a gene: 7. CDR3: CASSKGTSGSMYEQYF. CDR3 in DNA: TGTGCCAGCAGTAAAGGGACTAGCGGGAGTATGTACGAGCAGTACTTC.

This rearrangement joins TRBV20-1 to TRBJ2-1; 7 bases align to TRBD2. The germline gives CDR1 DFQATT, CDR2 SNEGSKA (reference sequence). The CDR3 consists of 15 residues. J gave up 8 bases and V 3 bases, and 13 bases lay outside the gene matches. CDR3 in DNA: TGCAGTGCTAGTGCCGGGAGGTTCTTTCGCGATGAGCAGTTCTTC. The encoded protein is CSASAGRFFRDEQFF.

A single count supports this clone. The gene calls are TRBV5-6 and TRBJ2-7, with a tentative D call TRBD1 (6 bases). The CDR3 spans 14 residues. The V and J ends lost 0 bases and 5 bases respectively, with 12 bases between them. Germline V CDR1 and CDR2: SGHDT, YYEEEE. As DNA, the CDR3 is TGTGCCAGCAGCTTGGAGGGGGAAAGCGACGAGCAGTACTTC. Protein: CASSLEGESDEQYF.

The gene calls are TRBV6-5 and TRBJ2-7; the match to TRBD1 covers 9 bases. The CDR3 loop spans 14 amino acids. V was pared by 5 bases and J by 5 bases, with 7 bases of the junction left unmatched. Germline CDR1 is MNHEY and CDR2 is SVGAGI. CDR3 nucleotide sequence: TGTGCCAGCAGTCCGGGACAGGGAGTCCACGAGCAGTACTTC. Amino acid sequence: CASSPGQGVHEQYF.

This clone was counted once. This sequence joins TRBV2 and TRBJ1-2; D uncertain. Between the trimmed V and J ends, which lost 8 bases and 1 base, there was a span of 14 bases. The CDR3 runs 14 residues. The germline V gene has CDR1 SNHLY and CDR2 FYNNEI. The DNA for the CDR3 is TGTGCCAGCCGACGGGAGGCTCGTAACTATGGCTACACCTTC. Translated, it gives CASRREARNYGYTF.

This chain connects TRBV6-5 to TRBJ1-6; no firm D call. CDR3 size: 14 residues. Germline CDR1 and CDR2: MNHEY and SVGAGI. V lost 0 bases to trimming and J lost 9 bases, with 9 bases between them. CDR3 nucleotide sequence: TGTGCCAGCAGTTACTCTTGGGAGTTTTCACCCCTCCACTTT. Translation: CASSYSWEFSPLHF.

The J gene is TRBJ1-2, the V gene TRBV25-1; 9 nucleotides line up with TRBD1. J was trimmed by 7 bases and V by 3 bases; bases with no gene match: 9. This CDR3 comprises 15 residues. Germline assignment: CDR1 MGHDK and CDR2 SYGVNS. The CDR3 sequence: CASSELGTGRSGYTF. The CDR3 DNA follows: TGTGCCAGCAGTGAGCTTGGGACAGGGCGCTCTGGCTACACCTTC.

In regard to this clone: The junction and the germline gene differ at one end; a read error may be behind it. This rearrangement joins TRBV7-9 to TRBJ2-7, with 11 nucleotides matching TRBD2. Per the germline V gene, CDR1 is SEHNR and CDR2 is FQNEAQ (reference sequence). This CDR3 contains 15 residues. The CDR3 bases are TGTACCAGCAGCTTAGCGGGAGGGCCTTATGACGAGCAGTACTTC. Translating gives CTSSLAGGPYDEQYF.

The gene calls are TRBV12-3 or TRBV12-4 and TRBJ1-5; the match to TRBD1 covers 8 bases. The CDR3 is 13 amino acids. V lost 6 bases, J lost 6 bases, and 4 bases stayed unmatched. The CDR3 reads CASRTGEGQPQHF. CDR3 DNA sequence: TGTGCCAGCAGGACAGGGGAGGGTCAGCCCCAGCATTTT.

The rearrangement uses TRBV27 and TRBJ2-3; 9 nucleotides agree with TRBD2. The V gene's germline CDR1 is MNHEY and CDR2 SMNVEV (reference sequence). The CDR3 has 19 amino acids. J gave up 0 bases and V 6 bases, and 16 bases lay outside the gene matches. CDR3 loop: CASSRGSSGRPRSTDTQYF. The CDR3 bases are TGTGCCAGCAGCCGAGGGTCGAGCGGGAGGCCCAGAAGCACAGATACGCAGTATTTT.

This clone has only one observation. This sequence joins TRBV2 and TRBJ1-1; 7 nucleotides line up with TRBD1. Germline assignment: CDR1 SNHLY and CDR2 FYNNEI. V was pared by 2 bases and J by 5 bases, with 8 bases of the junction left unmatched. There are 15 residues in the CDR3. CDR3 DNA sequence: TGTGCCAGCAGTGAACCCAGACAGGGTGGGACTGAAGCTTTCTTT. Translation: CASSEPRQGGTEAFF.

The J gene is TRBJ2-1, the V gene TRBV12-3 or TRBV12-4, with D perhaps matching TRBD1 (6 bases). Between the trimmed V and J ends, which lost 5 bases and 8 bases, there was a span of 13 bases. The CDR3 is 13 amino acids. The CDR3 coding sequence is TGTGCCAGCAGTCTATTTCCAGGGGATGAGCAGTTCTTC. Translation: CASSLFPGDEQFF.

The rearrangement joins TRBV5-1 to TRBJ2-7, with 8 bases fitting TRBD1. The CDR3 has 15 residues. Germline CDR1 reads SGHRS; CDR2 reads YFSETQ. The V segment lost 0 bases and the J segment 2 bases; nucleotides outside the gene matches: 4. DNA of the CDR3: TGCGCCAGCAGCTTGGTACAGGGGGGCACCTACGAGCAGTACTTC. Translating it yields CASSLVQGGTYEQYF.

This clone was seen once. The sample carries other DNA sequences with the same CDR3. CDR3 coding DNA: TGTGCCAGCAGCCCAACGTCGGGACAGGGCTATGGCTACACCTTC. Translation: CASSPTSGQGYGYTF. The rearrangement uses TRBV7-2 and TRBJ1-2; 9 positions agree with TRBD1. Per the germline V gene, CDR1 is SGHTA and CDR2 is FQGNSA. V gave up 5 bases and J gave up 4 bases; unmatched junction bases: 8. This CDR3 is 15 amino acids long.

The gene calls are TRBV11-1 and TRBJ2-2; the D gene is possibly TRBD2 (5 bases). CDR1 and CDR2 (germline): SGHAT, FQDESV (reference sequence). V shed 5 bases and J shed 3 bases, with 16 bases lying between them. This CDR3 is 16 amino acids long. The CDR3 sequence: CASSRRGSVHTGELFF. The DNA for the CDR3 is TGTGCCAGCAGCCGTCGCGGGTCCGTCCACACCGGGGAGCTGTTTTTT.

The V gene is TRBV4-2, the J gene TRBJ2-3; 11 bases align to TRBD2. Germline values: CDR1 LGHNA, CDR2 YNFKEQ. The length of the CDR3 is 18 residues. V lost 4 bases to trimming and J lost 3 bases; unmatched junction nucleotides: 12. CDR3 in DNA: TGTGCCAGCAGCCTAAAGCGTTTAGCGGGAGGGTTTACAGATACGCAGTATTTT. Protein: CASSLKRLAGGFTDTQYF.

J is TRBJ2-2 and V is TRBV7-3, with 8 bases that match TRBD1. The length of the CDR3 is 16 residues. Germline trimming cut 5 bases from V and 2 bases from J; bases unmatched to any gene: 7. CDR1 and CDR2 from the germline V gene are SGHTA and FQGTGA. CDR3: CASSPTGTGNTGELFF. The CDR3 DNA sequence: TGTGCCAGCAGCCCCACCGGGACAGGAAACACCGGGGAGCTGTTTTTT.

The chain is built from TRBV2 and TRBJ1-1, with 8 bases that match TRBD1. Unmatched junction bases numbered 12, after V lost 8 bases and J lost 4 bases. The CDR3 consists of 15 residues. Germline CDR1 SNHLY, CDR2 FYNNEI. For the CDR3, the DNA is TGTGCCAGCCGTAGAGAAAACACAGGGGGCACTGAAGCTTTCTTT. It specifies CASRRENTGGTEAFF.

V usage is TRBV19 and J usage is TRBJ2-7; 9 bases are shared with TRBD1. Germline CDR1 and CDR2: LNHDA and SQIVND (reference sequence). The CDR3 loop spans 15 amino acids. V gave up 5 bases and J gave up 1 base; unmatched junction bases: 6. CDR3: CASSFQGQGSYEQYF. In DNA form, the CDR3 reads TGTGCCAGTAGTTTCCAGGGACAGGGTTCCTACGAGCAGTACTTC.